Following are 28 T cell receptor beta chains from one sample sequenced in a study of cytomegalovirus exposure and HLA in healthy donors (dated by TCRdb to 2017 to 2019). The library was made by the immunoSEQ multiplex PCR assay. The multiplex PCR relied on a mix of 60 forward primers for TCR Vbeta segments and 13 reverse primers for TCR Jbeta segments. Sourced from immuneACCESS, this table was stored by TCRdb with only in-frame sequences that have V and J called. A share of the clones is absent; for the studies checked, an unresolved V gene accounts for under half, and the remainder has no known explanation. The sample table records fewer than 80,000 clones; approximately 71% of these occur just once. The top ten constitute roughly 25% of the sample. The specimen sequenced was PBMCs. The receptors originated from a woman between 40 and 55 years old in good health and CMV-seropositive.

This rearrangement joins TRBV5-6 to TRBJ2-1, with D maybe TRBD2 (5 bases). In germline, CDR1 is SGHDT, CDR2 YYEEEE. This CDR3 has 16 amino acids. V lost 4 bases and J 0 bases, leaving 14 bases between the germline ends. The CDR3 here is CASSHPRRFSYNEQFF. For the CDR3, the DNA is TGTGCCAGCAGCCACCCCCGGAGGTTCTCCTACAATGAGCAGTTCTTC.

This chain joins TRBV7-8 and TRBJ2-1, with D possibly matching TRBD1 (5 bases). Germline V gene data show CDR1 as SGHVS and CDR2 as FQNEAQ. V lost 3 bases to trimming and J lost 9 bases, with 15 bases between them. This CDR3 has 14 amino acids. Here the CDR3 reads CASSFSPDSAEQFF. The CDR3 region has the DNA TGTGCCAGCAGCTTTAGCCCCGACAGTGCTGAGCAGTTCTTC.

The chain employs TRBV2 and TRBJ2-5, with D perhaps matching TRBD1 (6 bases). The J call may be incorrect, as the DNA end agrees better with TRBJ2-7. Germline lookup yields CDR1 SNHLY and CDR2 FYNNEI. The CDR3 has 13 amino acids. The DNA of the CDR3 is TGTGCCAGCAGCCCCCGGACAGTATACGAGCAGTACTTC. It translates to CASSPRTVYEQYF.

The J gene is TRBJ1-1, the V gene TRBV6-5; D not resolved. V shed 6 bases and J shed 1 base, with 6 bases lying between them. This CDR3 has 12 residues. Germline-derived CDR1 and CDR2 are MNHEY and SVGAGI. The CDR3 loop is CASRRQNTEAFF. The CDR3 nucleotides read TGTGCCAGCAGAAGACAGAACACTGAAGCTTTCTTT.

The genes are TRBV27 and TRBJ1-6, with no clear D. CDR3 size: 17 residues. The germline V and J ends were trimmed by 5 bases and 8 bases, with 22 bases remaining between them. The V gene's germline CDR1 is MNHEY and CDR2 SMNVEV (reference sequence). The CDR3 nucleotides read TGTGCCAGCAGTCCCGTTCGGAGGCCTCTCCTGGATTCACCCCTCCACTTT. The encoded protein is CASSPVRRPLLDSPLHF.

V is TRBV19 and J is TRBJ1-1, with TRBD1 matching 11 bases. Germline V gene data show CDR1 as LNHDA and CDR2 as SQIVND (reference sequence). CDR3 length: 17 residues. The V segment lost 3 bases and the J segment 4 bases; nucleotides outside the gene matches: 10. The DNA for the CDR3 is TGTGCCAGTAGTATCGGACAGGGGGCGTTTGGTGGCACTGAAGCTTTCTTT. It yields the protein CASSIGQGAFGGTEAFF.

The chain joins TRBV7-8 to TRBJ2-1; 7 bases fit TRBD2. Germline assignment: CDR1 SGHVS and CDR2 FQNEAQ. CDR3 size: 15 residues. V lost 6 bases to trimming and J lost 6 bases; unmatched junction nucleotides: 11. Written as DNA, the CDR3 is TGTGCCAGCAGAATGAGCGGGGCCCCCCGCAATGAGCAGTTCTTC. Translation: CASRMSGAPRNEQFF.

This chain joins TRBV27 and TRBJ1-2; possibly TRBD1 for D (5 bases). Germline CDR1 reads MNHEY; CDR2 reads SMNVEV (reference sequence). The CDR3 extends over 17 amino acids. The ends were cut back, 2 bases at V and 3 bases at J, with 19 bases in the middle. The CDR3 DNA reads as TGTGCCAGCAGTTTAGCAGGTGTCGGCAGGGACTACTATGGCTACACCTTC. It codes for CASSLAGVGRDYYGYTF.

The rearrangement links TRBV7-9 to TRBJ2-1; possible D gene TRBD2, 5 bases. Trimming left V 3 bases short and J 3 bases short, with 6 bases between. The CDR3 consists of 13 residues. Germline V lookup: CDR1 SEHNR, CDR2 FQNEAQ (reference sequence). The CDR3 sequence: CASSLRDYNEQFF. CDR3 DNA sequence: TGTGCCAGCAGCTTGAGGGACTACAATGAGCAGTTCTTC.

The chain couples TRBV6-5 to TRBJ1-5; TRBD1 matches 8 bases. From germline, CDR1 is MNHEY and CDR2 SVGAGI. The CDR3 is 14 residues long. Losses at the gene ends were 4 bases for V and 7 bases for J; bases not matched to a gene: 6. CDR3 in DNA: TGTGCCAGCAGTTCAGGGGGCGCGGGGCAGCCCCAGCATTTT. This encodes CASSSGGAGQPQHF.

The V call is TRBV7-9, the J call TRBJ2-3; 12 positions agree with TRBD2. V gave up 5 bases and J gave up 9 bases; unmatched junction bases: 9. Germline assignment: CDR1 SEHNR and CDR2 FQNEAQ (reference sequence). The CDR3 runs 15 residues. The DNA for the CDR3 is TGTGCCAGCAGCGGCGCGACTAGCGGGGGAGAAACGCAGTATTTT. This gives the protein CASSGATSGGETQYF.

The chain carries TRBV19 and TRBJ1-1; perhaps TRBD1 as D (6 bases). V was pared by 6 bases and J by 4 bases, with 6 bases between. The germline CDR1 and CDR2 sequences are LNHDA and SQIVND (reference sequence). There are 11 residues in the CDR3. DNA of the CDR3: TGTGCCAGTAGGGGGGCCACTGAAGCTTTCTTT. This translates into CASRGATEAFF.

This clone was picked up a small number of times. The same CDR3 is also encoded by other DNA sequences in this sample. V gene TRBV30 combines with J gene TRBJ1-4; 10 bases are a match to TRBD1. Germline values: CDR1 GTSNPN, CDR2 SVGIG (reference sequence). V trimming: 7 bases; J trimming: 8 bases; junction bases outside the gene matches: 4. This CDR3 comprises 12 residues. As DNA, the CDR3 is TGTGCCTCCGGACAGGGGGACGAAAAACTGTTTTTT. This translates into CASGQGDEKLFF.

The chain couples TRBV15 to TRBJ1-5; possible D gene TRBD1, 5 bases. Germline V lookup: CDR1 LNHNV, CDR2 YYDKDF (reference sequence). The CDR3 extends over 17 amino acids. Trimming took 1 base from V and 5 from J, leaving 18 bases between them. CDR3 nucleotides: TGTGCCACCAGCAGAGGTAGTGGAGGGGTGTCGTATCAGCCCCAGCATTTT. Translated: CATSRGSGGVSYQPQHF.

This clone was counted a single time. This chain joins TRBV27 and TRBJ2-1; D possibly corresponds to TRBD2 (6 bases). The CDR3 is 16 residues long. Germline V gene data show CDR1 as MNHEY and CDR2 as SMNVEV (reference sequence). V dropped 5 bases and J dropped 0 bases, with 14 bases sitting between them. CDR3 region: CASSAGRRSSYNEQFF. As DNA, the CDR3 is TGTGCCAGCAGTGCGGGACGGAGAAGCTCCTACAATGAGCAGTTCTTC.

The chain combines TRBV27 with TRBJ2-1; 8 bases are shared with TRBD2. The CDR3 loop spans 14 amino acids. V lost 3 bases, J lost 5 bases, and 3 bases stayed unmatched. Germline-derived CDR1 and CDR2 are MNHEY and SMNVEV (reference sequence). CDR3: CASSFPGGDNEQFF. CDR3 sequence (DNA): TGTGCCAGCAGTTTCCCCGGGGGGGACAATGAGCAGTTCTTC.

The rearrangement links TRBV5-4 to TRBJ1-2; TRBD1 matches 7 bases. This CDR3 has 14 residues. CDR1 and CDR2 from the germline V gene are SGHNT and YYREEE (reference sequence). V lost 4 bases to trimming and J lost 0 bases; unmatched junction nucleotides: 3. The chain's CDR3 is CASSPGQANYGYTF. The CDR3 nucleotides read TGTGCCAGCAGCCCCGGACAGGCTAACTATGGCTACACCTTC.

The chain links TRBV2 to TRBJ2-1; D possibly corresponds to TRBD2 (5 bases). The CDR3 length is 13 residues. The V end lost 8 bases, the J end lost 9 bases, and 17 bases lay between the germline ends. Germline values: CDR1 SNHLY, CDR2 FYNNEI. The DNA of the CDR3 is TGTGCCAGCCTATTTTCCTCGGGAACTGAGCAGTTCTTC. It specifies CASLFSSGTEQFF.

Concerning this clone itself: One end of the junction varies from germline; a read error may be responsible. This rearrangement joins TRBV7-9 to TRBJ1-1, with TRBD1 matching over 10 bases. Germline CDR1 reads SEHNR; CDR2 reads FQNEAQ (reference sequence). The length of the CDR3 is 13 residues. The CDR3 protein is CSSSRQGAAEAFF. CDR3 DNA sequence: TGTTCCAGCAGCAGACAGGGGGCCGCTGAAGCTTTCTTT.

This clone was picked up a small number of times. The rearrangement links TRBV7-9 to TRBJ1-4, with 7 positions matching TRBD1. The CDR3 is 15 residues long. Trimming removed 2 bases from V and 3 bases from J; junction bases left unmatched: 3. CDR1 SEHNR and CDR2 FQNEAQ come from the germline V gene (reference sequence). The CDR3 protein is CASSLNGQANEKLFF. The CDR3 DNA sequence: TGTGCCAGCAGCTTAAATGGACAGGCTAATGAAAAACTGTTTTTT.

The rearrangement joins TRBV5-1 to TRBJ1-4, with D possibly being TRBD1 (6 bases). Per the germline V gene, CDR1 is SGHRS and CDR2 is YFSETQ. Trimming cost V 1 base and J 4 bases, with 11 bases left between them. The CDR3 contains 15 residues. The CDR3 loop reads CASSLKTGGNEKLFF. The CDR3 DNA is TGCGCCAGCAGCTTGAAGACAGGAGGTAATGAAAAACTGTTTTTT.

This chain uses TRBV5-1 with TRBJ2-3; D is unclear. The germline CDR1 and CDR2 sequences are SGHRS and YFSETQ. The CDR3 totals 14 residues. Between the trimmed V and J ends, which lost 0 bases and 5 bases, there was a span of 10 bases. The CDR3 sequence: CASSLDGAEDTQYF. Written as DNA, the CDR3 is TGCGCCAGCAGCTTGGACGGAGCTGAAGATACGCAGTATTTT.

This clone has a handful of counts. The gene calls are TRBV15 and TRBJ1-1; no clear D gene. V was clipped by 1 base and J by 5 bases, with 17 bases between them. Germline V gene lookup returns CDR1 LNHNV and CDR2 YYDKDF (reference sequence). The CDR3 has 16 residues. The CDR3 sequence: CATSRVRRSLGTEAFF. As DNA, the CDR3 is TGTGCCACCAGCAGAGTGCGGAGGAGCTTGGGGACTGAAGCTTTCTTT.

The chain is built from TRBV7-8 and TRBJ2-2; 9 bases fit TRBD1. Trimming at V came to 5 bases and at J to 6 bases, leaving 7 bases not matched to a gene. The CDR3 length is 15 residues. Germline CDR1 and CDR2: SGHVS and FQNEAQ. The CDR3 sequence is CASSPGTGKAGELFF. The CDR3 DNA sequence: TGTGCCAGCAGCCCCGGGACAGGGAAGGCCGGGGAGCTGTTTTTT.

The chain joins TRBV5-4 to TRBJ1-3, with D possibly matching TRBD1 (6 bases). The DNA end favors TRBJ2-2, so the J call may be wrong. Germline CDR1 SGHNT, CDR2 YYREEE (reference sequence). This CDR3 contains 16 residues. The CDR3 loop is CASSQNGGPNTGELFF. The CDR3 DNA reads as TGTGCCAGCAGCCAGAATGGGGGCCCGAACACCGGGGAGCTGTTTTTT.

The CDR3 sequence is CASSQGSTSYNEQFF. For the CDR3, the DNA is TGTGCCAGCAGTCAGGGGAGTACCTCCTACAATGAGCAGTTCTTC. The rearrangement uses TRBV25-1 and TRBJ2-1, with a tentative D call TRBD1 (6 bases). Germline V gives CDR1 MGHDK, CDR2 SYGVNS. The CDR3 loop spans 15 amino acids. V was pared by 5 bases and J by 0 bases, with 11 bases between.

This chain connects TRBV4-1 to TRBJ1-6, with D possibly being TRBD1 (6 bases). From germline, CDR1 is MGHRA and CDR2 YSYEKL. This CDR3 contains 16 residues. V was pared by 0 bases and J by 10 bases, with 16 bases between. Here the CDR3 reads CASSQDLTGLGSPLHF. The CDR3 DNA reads TGCGCCAGCAGCCAAGATCTTACAGGGCTTGGATCACCCCTCCACTTT.

The CDR3 here is CASLKGRVYEQYF. For the CDR3, the DNA is TGTGCCAGCCTCAAGGGCAGGGTTTACGAGCAGTACTTC. This sequence joins TRBV21-1 and TRBJ2-7; the listed D gene, TRBD1, was not tested against the DNA. TRBV21-1 is a pseudogene. The CDR3 length is 13 residues.